This T cell receptor (beta chain) emerged from a study of cytomegalovirus exposure and HLA in healthy donors. 60 Vbeta and 13 Jbeta primers were used in PCR. Only in-frame clones appear in the TCRdb table, and some are missing; sequencing was by immunoSEQ multiplex PCR. The table includes over 150,000 clones, more than 60% detected once. Study-wide points: High sensitivity and specificity were reportedly achieved when the classifier diagnosed cytomegalovirus status. Versus the approximately 700-donor mean, an Asian-associated ancestry cluster reportedly showed fewer N-insertions in a later analysis. The authors confirmed in vitro that three CMV-associated chains were specific for CMV antigens.

V gave up 2 bases and J gave up 9 bases, with 14 bases separating them. Germline V lookup: CDR1 MNHEY, CDR2 SVGAGI. This CDR3 has 14 amino acids. A note on this clone: Its antigen is undetermined.

This chain uses TRBV6-5 with TRBJ2-1; a weak D match, TRBD1 (6 bases). The sample comprised PBMCs. This TCR was sampled from a middle-aged man in good health and CMV-seronegative. The CDR3 loop reads CASSYVNRVSEQFF. The DNA for the CDR3 is TGTGCCAGCAGTTACGTGAACAGGGTCAGTGAGCAGTTCTTC.